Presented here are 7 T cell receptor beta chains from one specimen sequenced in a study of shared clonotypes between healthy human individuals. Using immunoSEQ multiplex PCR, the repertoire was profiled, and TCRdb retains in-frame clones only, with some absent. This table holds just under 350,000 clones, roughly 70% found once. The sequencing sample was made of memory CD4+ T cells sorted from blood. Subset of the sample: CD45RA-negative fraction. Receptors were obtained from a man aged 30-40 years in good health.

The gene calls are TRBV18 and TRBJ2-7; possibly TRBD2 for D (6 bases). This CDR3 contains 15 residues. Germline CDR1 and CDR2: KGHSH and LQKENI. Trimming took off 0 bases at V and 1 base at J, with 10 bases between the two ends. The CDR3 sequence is CASSPPGRGSYEQYF. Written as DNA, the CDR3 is TGTGCCAGCTCACCACCCGGGAGAGGATCCTACGAGCAGTACTTC.

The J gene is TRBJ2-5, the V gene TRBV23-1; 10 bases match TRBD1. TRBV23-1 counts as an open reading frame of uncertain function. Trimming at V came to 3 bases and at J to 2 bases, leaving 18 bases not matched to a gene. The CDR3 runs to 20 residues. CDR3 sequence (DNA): TGCGCCAGCAGTCAGATTCGACCTTATTCCGGGACAGGGGTACAAGAGACCCAGTACTTC. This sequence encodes CASSQIRPYSGTGVQETQYF.

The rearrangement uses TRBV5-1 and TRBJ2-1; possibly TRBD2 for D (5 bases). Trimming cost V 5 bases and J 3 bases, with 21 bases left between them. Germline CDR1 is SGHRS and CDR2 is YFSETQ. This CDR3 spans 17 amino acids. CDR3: CASRRDPLVGIYNEQFF. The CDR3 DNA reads TGCGCCAGCAGGAGGGATCCGCTAGTGGGGATCTACAATGAGCAGTTCTTC.

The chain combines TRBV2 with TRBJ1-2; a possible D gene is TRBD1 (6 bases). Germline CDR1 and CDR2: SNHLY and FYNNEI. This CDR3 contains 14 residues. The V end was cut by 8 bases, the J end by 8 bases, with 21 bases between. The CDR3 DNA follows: TGTGCCAGCGGGTACGACAGGATAACAGGAGGCTACACCTTC. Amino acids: CASGYDRITGGYTF.

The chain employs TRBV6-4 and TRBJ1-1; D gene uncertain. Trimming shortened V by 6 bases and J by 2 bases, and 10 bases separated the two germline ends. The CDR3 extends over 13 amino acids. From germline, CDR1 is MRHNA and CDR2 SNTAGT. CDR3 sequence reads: CASSVQRNTEAFF. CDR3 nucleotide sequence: TGTGCCAGCAGCGTCCAAAGAAACACTGAAGCTTTCTTT.

This CDR3 is CASSIPGQGGQTQYF. DNA for the CDR3: TGTGCCAGCAGTATTCCGGGACAGGGCGGACAGACCCAGTACTTC. V usage is TRBV6-6 and J usage is TRBJ2-5; TRBD1 agrees at 9 bases. V dropped 5 bases and J dropped 6; count of bases not matched to a gene: 10. In germline, CDR1 is MNHNY, CDR2 SVGAGI (reference sequence). The CDR3 is 15 residues long.

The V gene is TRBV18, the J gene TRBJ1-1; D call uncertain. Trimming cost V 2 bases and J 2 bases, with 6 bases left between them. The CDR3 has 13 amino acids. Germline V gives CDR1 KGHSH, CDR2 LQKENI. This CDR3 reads CASSPSKNTEAFF. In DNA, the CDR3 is TGTGCCAGCTCACCATCAAAAAACACTGAAGCTTTCTTT. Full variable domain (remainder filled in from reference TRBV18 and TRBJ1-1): NAGVMQNPRHLVRRRGQEARLRCSPMKGHSHVYWYRQLPEEGLKFMVYLQKENIIDESGMPKERFSAEFPKEGPSILRIQQVVRGDSAAYFCASSPSKNTEAFFGQGTRLTVV.